This record concerns one TCR beta chain sequence. This clone was observed a single time. The antigen this receptor binds is unknown. Base qualities were left out, and no much larger clone turns up one base away. After removal of 4 bases from V and 0 bases from J, the junction retains 9 bases not matched to a gene. CDR1 and CDR2, per the germline V gene, are SGHTA and FQGTGA. Counted from cysteine to phenylalanine, this CDR3 has 17 amino acids. The kept DNA is CDR3 alone, 51 bases in frame from the first base. The method behind the library was the immunoSEQ multiplex PCR assay. For the multiplex PCR, a mixture combining 60 forward primers for TCR Vbeta segments and 13 reverse primers for TCR Jbeta segments was used. The CDR3 region of rearranged TCR beta genes was amplified from genomic DNA by a multiplex PCR assay. Amplified TCR beta libraries were sequenced as 87-base-pair reads on the Illumina HiSeq System. In the source study's methods: Across the 700 or so repertoires, a later analysis counted some 80 million unique TCR beta chains, 9.5 million to 12 million of which were shared by at least two donors. Raw reads were error-corrected and collapsed into unique sequences with a nearest-neighbor algorithm that merged closely related sequences to remove PCR and sequencing errors. V, D and J gene segments were assigned by aligning CDR3 sequences to IMGT reference sequences. Each retained sequence needed at least a six-nucleotide match to both a V gene segment and a J gene segment. Rearrangements were classified as productive when the CDR3 lacked stop codons and remained in frame with V and J, and all other rearrangements were classified as non-productive. CDR3 was defined according to IMGT convention as the region running from the second conserved V-encoded cysteine to the conserved J-encoded phenylalanine. In an earlier analysis of roughly 610 of the donors, sequences lacking an unambiguous match to a single V gene segment were excluded. In an earlier analysis of some 590 of the donors, a V segment was called functional when productive rearrangements were above 56.7%, and segregating when the standard deviation between donors exceeded 5%. A statistical classification framework was built for diagnosing cytomegalovirus status from the catalog of TCR beta chain sequences. In a later analysis, V and J genes were assigned by comparing TCR nucleotide sequences against IMGT/GENE-DB human TR gene sequences. Using the TCRdist pipeline, a later analysis assigned CDR3 sequences along with most-parsimonious VDJ recombination scenarios. In a later analysis, every TCR beta chain was defined by the combination of its CDR3 amino acid sequence and its V-gene family, and reads without a unique V-gene family were dropped. To address suspected cross-contamination and a sequencing artifact, a later analysis removed roughly 580 highly shared, low-generation-probability nucleotide sequences. In a later analysis, a clonal expansion index for each public chain was calculated from normalized within-repertoire ranks of inferred template counts. In a later analysis, generation probabilities were computed using a VDJ recombination model fitted to out-of-frame rearrangements, and the results were checked against IGoR. Hypergeometric tests were used in a later analysis to score TCR-TCR, TCR-HLA and TCR-CMV co-occurrence, with a repertoire-size bias correction applied to the TCR pairs. False discovery rates were estimated in a later analysis by permuting HLA or CMV assignments 20 times. A later analysis grouped co-occurring TCRs with DBSCAN, adding TCRdist sequence similarity when clustering within HLA-allele-positive subsets. Repertoires with fewer than 30,000 or more than 120,000 public chains were left out of co-occurrence clustering, as were five repertoires with anomalous nucleotide sharing. Sourced from immuneACCESS, this table was stored by TCRdb with only in-frame sequences that have V and J called. A share of the clones is absent; for the studies checked, an unresolved V gene accounts for under half, and the remainder has no known explanation. The D gene and trimming were derived from the DNA, and the V and J assignments and clone size from that table. A total of some 78,000 clones appear in this sample, under 80% of them only once. Of the sample, over 8% falls within the top ten clones.

The data stem from a study of cytomegalovirus exposure and HLA in healthy donors (dated by TCRdb to the late 2010s). About the investigation overall: In an earlier analysis of some 550 of the donors, approximately 300 Gb of sequence data and approximately 100 million unique TCR beta sequences from some 170 million T cells were reported. An early release covering more than 500 HLA-typed donors comprised approximately 290 gigabases of sequencing data and tens of millions of unique TCR sequences. Of the roughly 400 genotyped donors, 80% to 90% were placed in the genetic ancestry cluster associated with self-reported Caucasian donors. The study aimed to test whether cataloging public T cell receptors could reveal signatures of past pathogen exposure. The study profiled the T cell repertoires of about 640 subjects by immunosequencing and related them to cytomegalovirus serostatus. A separate validation cohort of approximately 120 different subjects was used in addition to the approximately 670-subject first cohort. High-throughput TCR immunosequencing, statistical association of individual TCRs with disease status, and machine learning were combined to predict cytomegalovirus infection status. To study patterns of TCR occurrence, a later analysis re-analyzed previously published TCR beta repertoires from several hundred donors and added high-resolution HLA genotyping. The later analysis used no new phenotypic data to find candidate immune exposures, relying instead on TCR beta sequences and their occurrence across donors. An earlier analysis of approximately 500 of the donors applied high-throughput TCR beta sequencing to assess whether each TCR beta V gene segment acted as functional or pseudogenic. Donor age, sex, ethnicity and CMV serostatus were collected together with the repertoire data. A later genetic analysis used genome-wide SNP genotypes for about three fifths of the 666 donors, treating that subset as a discovery cohort. All discovery cohort repertoires had been generated using a single sequencing platform. Both class I and class II loci were covered by HLA typing, at four-digit resolution. Typing coverage differed by locus: A, B, C, DRB1 and DQB1 were typed in roughly 620-640 donors, DQA1 in about 550, DPA1 in 600 to 610, and DPB1 in just under 480. Four to six DR-DQ haplotypes were handled as single units for association and clustering, since linkage in the cohort was strong. Among about 370 genotyped donors of the cohort, an average of around 250,000 unique TCR beta nucleotide sequences was sequenced per donor, of which 15% to 20% were non-productive. General study outcomes and caveats: In a later analysis, most CMV-associated TCR beta chains were found to appear HLA-restricted, with HLA associations seemingly driven largely by CMV exposure. A further reported finding was that TCR beta sequences accurately predicted the HLA-A and HLA-B alleles for most subjects in the first cohort. Only TCR beta chains were sequenced in this cohort, and the absence of alpha or paired-chain data limited detectable features. Several of the top co-occurrence clusters appeared to be linked to parvovirus B19, influenza, CMV and Epstein-Barr virus, according to a later analysis. According to a later analysis, TCR association rates differed among HLA loci, with DRB1 alleles showing the most associated TCRs and HLA-C alleles showing the fewest. Linkage disequilibrium might explain the correlated functional status among segregating V segments, but an unknown experimental factor could not be excluded. A later genetic analysis reported fewer N-insertions in productive TCRs among donors in an Asian-associated ancestry cluster than the roughly 690-donor mean. In a later analysis, 16,951 TCR beta sequences were associated with specific HLA alleles at a false discovery rate of 0.05. Sequencing depth was assumed to be roughly uniform across donors in the presence/absence analyses, though that assumption may not hold. In an earlier analysis of 450 to 750 of the donors, most TCR beta V segments appeared in productive rearrangements about 90% or about 30% of the time, broadly matching IMGT annotations. Immune exposure information for the cohort was limited to CMV serostatus. V-gene and J-gene trimming of TCR beta chains was associated with a missense DCLRE1C variant in a later genetic analysis, and the association was replicated in an independent cohort. Across donors, most TCR sequences were observed very rarely, whereas some public TCRs were present in many individuals. Cytomegalovirus status was reported to be diagnosed by the classifier with high specificity and sensitivity in both the original and validation cohorts. The earlier analysis of some 560 of the donors excluded approximately 15 rarely observed V segments, including chromosome 9 orphons, because counts were too low. Because the 87-base-pair reads could not distinguish some IMGT-functional V segments, including TRBV6-2 and TRBV6-3, those segments were excluded. A total of roughly 160 TCR beta chains were listed by the study as associated with cytomegalovirus. Because HLA typing was unavailable for some donors at each locus, only the typed subset was used in association tests. In a later analysis, HLA-associated TCR beta chains were found to be more clonally expanded and to have lower generation probabilities than equally common non-associated chains. Assigning TCR associations to individual alleles was difficult when HLA alleles, especially DR and DQ, strongly co-occurred. A group of highly shared sequence variants was considered likely to be a technical artifact of the sequencing pipeline. The authors suggested that the approach could potentially be generalized to other disease states and immunological phenotypes. In vitro tests confirmed that three of the cytomegalovirus-associated TCR beta chains recognize cytomegalovirus antigens.

The cohort was made up of 500 to 800 healthy bone marrow donors. At the time of sampling, every cohort member was nominally healthy, though immune exposures that went unrecorded were likely present. The donor tested CMV seropositive and was one of the 289 seropositive cohort members. A peripheral blood sample was collected from each donor, and TCR beta sequencing was performed on peripheral blood mononuclear cells. Genomic DNA extraction from the blood cell samples was performed with the Qiagen DNeasy Blood Extraction Kit. The sequence was obtained from a man aged 35-49 years in good health and CMV-seropositive. The sequence joins TRBV7-3 to TRBJ2-1, with 7 bases aligning to TRBD2. The sequencing input was PBMCs. The CDR3 in this case is CASSSDHSGVSYNEQFF. The bases read TGTGCCAGCAGCTCCGACCACAGCGGGGTCTCCTACAATGAGCAGTTCTTC.